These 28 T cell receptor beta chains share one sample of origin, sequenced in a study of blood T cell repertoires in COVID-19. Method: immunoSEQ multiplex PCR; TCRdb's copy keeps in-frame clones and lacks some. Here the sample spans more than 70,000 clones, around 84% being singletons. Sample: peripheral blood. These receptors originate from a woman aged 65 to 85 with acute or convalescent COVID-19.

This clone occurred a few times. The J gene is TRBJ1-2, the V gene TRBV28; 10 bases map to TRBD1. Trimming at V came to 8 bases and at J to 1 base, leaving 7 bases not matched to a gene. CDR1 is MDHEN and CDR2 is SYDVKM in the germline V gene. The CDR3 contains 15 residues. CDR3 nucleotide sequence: TGTGCCAGCCGTGGGCGGGACAGGGGTAACTATGGCTACACCTTC. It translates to CASRGRDRGNYGYTF.

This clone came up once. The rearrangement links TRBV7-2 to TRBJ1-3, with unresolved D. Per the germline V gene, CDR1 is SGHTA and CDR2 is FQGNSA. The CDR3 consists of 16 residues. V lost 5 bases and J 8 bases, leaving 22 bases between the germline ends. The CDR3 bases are TGTGCCAGCAGCCTCTCTTTGCTATCCACCCAGGACACCATATATTTT. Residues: CASSLSLLSTQDTIYF.

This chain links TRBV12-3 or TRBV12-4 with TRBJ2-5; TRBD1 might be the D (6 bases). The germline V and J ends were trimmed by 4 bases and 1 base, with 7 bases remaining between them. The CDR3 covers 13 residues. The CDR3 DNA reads TGTGCCAGCAGTTGGACAGCCCAAGAGACCCAGTACTTC. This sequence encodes CASSWTAQETQYF.

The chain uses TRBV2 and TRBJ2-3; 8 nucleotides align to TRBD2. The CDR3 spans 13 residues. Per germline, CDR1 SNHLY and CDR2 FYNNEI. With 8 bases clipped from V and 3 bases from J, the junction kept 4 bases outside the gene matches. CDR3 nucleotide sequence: TGTGCCAGCGACTCTAGCGGGACAGATACGCAGTATTTT. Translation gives CASDSSGTDTQYF.

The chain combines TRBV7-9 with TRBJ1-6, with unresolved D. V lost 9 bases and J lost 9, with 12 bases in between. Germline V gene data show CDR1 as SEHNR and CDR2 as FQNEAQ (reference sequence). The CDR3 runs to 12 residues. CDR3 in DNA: TGTGCCAGTGGCGGGGTCGCTTCACCCCTCCACTTT. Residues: CASGGVASPLHF.

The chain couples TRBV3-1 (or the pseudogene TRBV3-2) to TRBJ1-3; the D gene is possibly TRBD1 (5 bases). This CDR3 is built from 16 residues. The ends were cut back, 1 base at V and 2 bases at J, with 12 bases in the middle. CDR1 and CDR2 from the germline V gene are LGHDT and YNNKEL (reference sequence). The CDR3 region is CASSQVGGAAGNTIYF. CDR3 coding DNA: TGTGCCAGCAGCCAAGTGGGGGGTGCCGCTGGAAACACCATATATTTT.

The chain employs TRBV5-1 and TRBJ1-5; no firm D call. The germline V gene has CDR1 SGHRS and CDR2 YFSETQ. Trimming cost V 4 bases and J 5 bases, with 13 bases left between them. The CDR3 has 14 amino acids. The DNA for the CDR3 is TGCGCCAGCAGCATTCGGACCGGGGATCAGCCCCAGCATTTT. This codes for CASSIRTGDQPQHF.

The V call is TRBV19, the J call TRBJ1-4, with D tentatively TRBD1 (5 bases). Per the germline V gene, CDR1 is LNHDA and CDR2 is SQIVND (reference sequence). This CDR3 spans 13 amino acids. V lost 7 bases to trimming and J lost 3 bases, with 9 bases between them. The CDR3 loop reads CASTRGANEKLFF. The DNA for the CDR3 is TGTGCCAGTACACGGGGGGCTAATGAAAAACTGTTTTTT. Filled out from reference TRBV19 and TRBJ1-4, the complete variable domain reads DGGITQSPKYLFRKEGQNVTLSCEQNLNHDAMYWYRQDPGQGLRLIYYSQIVNDFQKGDIAEGYSVSREKKESFPLTVTSAQKNPTAFYLCASTRGANEKLFFGSGTQLSVL.

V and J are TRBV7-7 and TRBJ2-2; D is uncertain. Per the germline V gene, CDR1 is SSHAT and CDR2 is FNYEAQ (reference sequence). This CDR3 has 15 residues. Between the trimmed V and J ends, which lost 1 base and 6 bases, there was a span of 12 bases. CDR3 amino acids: CASSLERARAGELFF. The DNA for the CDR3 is TGTGCCAGCAGCTTAGAAAGAGCTAGAGCCGGGGAGCTGTTTTTT.

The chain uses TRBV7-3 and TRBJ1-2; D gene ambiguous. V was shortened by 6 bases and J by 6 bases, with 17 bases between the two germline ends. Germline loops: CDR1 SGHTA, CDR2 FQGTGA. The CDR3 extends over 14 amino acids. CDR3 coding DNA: TGTGCCAGCAGGTTCCGGCGGTCGGAGGATGGCTACACCTTC. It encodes CASRFRRSEDGYTF.

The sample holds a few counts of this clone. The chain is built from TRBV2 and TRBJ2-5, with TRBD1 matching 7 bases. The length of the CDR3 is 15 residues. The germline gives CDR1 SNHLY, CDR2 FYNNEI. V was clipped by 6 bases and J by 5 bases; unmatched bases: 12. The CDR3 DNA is TGTGCCAGCAGGGATCTGACAGGGTTAATCGAGACCCAGTACTTC. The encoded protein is CASRDLTGLIETQYF.

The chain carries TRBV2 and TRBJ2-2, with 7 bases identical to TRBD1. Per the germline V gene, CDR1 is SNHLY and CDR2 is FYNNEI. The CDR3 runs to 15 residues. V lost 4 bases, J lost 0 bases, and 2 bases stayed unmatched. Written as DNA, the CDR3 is TGTGCCAGCAGTGCTGGGACAGCGAACACCGGGGAGCTGTTTTTT. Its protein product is CASSAGTANTGELFF.

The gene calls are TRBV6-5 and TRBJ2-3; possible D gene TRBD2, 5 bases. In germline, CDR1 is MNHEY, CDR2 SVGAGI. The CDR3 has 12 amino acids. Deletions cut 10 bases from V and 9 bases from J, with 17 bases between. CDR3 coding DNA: TGTGCCACTGACAATGCAGGAGGAACGCAGTATTTT. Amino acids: CATDNAGGTQYF.

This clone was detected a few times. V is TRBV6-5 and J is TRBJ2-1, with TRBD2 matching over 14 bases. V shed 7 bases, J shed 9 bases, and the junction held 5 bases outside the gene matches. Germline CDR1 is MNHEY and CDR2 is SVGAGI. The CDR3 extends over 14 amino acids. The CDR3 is CASTRLAGGGEQFF. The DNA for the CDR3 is TGTGCCAGCACCAGACTAGCGGGAGGGGGTGAGCAGTTCTTC.

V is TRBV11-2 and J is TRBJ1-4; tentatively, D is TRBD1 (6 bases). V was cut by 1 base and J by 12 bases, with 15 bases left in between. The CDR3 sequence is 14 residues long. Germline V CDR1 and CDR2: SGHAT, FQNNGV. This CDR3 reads CASSLVRGSNELFF. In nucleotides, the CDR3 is TGTGCCAGCAGCTTAGTCAGGGGATCGAATGAACTGTTTTTT.

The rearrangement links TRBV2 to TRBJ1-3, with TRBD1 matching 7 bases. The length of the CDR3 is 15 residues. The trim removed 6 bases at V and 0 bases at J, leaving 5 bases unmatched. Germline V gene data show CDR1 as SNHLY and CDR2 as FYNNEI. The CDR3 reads CASRTQGNSGNTIYF. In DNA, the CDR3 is TGTGCCAGCAGGACACAGGGGAACTCTGGAAACACCATATATTTT.

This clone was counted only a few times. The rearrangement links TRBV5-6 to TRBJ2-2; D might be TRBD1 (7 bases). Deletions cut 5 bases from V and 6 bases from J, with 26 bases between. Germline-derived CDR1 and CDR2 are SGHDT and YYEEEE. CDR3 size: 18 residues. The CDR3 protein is CASSFPGDRDFWAGELFF. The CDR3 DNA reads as TGTGCCAGCAGTTTCCCCGGAGACAGGGACTTTTGGGCCGGGGAGCTGTTTTTT.

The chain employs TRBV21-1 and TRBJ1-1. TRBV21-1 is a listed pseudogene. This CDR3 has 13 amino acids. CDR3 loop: CASSKVTRGEAFF. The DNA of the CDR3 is TGTGCCAGCAGCAAAGTAACCCGGGGAGAAGCTTTCTTT.

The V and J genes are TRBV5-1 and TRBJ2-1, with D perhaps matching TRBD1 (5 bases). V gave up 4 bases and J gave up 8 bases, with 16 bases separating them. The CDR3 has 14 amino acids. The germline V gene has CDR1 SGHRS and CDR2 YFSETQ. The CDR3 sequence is CASSLGSVGDEQFF. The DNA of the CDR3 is TGCGCCAGCAGCCTGGGGTCCGTAGGGGATGAGCAGTTCTTC.

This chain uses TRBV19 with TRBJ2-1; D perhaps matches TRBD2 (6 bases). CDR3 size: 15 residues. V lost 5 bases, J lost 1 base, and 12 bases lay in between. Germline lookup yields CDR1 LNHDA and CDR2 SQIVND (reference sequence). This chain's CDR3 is CASSATGGSYNEQFF. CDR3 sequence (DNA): TGTGCCAGTAGTGCCACTGGAGGGTCCTACAATGAGCAGTTCTTC. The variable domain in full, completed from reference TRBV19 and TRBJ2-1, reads DGGITQSPKYLFRKEGQNVTLSCEQNLNHDAMYWYRQDPGQGLRLIYYSQIVNDFQKGDIAEGYSVSREKKESFPLTVTSAQKNPTAFYLCASSATGGSYNEQFFGPGTRLTVL.

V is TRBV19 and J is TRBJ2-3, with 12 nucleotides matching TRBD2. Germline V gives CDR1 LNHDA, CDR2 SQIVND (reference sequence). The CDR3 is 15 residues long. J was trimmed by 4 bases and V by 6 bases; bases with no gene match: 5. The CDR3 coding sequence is TGTGCCAGTAGGACTAGCGGGAGTATACCAGATACGCAGTATTTT. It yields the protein CASRTSGSIPDTQYF.

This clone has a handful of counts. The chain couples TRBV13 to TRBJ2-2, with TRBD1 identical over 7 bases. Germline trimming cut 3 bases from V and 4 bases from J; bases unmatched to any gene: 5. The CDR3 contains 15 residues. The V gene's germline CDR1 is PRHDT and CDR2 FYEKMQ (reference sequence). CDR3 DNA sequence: TGTGCCAGCAGCTTGAGCGACAGGGCCACCGGGGAGCTGTTTTTT. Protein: CASSLSDRATGELFF.

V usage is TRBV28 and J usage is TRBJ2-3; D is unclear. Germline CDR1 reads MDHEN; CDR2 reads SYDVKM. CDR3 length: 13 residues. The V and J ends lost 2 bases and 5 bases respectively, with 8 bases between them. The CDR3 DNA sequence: TGTGCCAGCAGTTTAAATTCGGTAGATACGCAGTATTTT. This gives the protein CASSLNSVDTQYF.

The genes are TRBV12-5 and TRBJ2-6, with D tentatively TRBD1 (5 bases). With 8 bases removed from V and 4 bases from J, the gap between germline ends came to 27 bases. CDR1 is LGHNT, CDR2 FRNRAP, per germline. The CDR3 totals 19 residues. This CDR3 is CASLGPPFTRSLGANVLTF. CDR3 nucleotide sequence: TGTGCTAGTTTGGGGCCCCCCTTTACTCGCAGCCTCGGGGCCAACGTCCTGACTTTC.

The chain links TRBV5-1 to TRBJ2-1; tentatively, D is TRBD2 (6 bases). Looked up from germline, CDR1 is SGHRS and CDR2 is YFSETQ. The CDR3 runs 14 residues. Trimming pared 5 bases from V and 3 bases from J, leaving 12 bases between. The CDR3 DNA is TGCGCCAGCAGTGGGGGGAGTGGCTACAATGAGCAGTTCTTC. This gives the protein CASSGGSGYNEQFF. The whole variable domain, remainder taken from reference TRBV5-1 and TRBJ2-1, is KAGVTQTPRYLIKTRGQQVTLSCSPISGHRSVSWYQQTPGQGLQFLFEYFSETQRNKGNFPGRFSGRQFSNSRSEMNVSTLELGDSALYLCASSGGSGYNEQFFGPGTRLTVL.

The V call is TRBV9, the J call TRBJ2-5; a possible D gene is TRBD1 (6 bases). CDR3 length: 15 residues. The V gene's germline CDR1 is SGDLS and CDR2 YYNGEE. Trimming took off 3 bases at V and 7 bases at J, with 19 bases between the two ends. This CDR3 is CASSENPGQGGTQYF. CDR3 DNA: TGTGCCAGCAGCGAAAACCCCGGGCAAGGGGGGACCCAGTACTTC. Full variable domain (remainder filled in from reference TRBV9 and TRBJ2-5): DSGVTQTPKHLITATGQRVTLRCSPRSGDLSVYWYQQSLDQGLQFLIQYYNGEERAKGNILERFSAQQFPDLHSELNLSSLELGDSALYFCASSENPGQGGTQYFGPGTRLLVL.

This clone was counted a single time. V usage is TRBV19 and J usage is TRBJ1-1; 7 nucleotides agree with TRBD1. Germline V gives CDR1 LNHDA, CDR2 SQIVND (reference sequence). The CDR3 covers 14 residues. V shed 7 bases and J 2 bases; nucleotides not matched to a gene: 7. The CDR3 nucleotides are TGTGCCAGTACCCGTCAGGGGGATAACACTGAAGCTTTCTTT. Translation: CASTRQGDNTEAFF.

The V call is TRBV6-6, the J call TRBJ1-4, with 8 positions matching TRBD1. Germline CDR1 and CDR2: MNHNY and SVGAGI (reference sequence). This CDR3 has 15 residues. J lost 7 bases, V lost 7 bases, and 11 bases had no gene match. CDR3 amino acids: CASTTQGGSSEKLFF. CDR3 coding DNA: TGTGCCAGCACTACACAGGGGGGGTCGAGTGAAAAACTGTTTTTT.